A single sample gave rise to the 24 T cell receptor beta chains below, sequenced in a study of T cells in Graves' hyperthyroidism and ophthalmopathy. There were TCR beta CDR3 regions amplified from RNA transcripts. When the TCR CDR3 underwent first-round RT-PCR, the HTBI primer set was used. TCRdb fed the multiplex PCR reads into MiXCR, producing one record per CDR3 protein. The profile covers roughly 500,000 distinct CDR3 sequences, with 35% to 55% appearing a single time and around 19% taken by the ten largest. The sequenced sample consisted of peripheral blood or thyroid tissue (not recorded which). Every receptor here comes from an adult woman with Graves' disease, either hyperthyroidism or ophthalmopathy (not recorded which).

This clonotype was observed a handful of times. The chain joins TRBV10-3 to TRBJ1-2, with D possibly TRBD1 on 5 matching bases. V shed 6 bases and J shed 2 bases, with 10 bases lying between them. The CDR3 contains 13 residues. Looked up from germline, CDR1 is ENHRY and CDR2 is SYGVKD. The CDR3 DNA is TGTGCCATCAGCAGAGACAGCAACTATGGCTACACCTTC. It translates to CAISRDSNYGYTF.

The table lists this clonotype with many counts. The DNA for the CDR3 is TGTGCCAGTAGTATCTTGGCGACCGGCCCCTACGAGCAGTACTTC. This translates into CASSILATGPYEQYF. The chain is built from TRBV19 and TRBJ2-7, with D unclear. CDR3 length: 15 residues. Trimming pared 3 bases from V and 2 bases from J, leaving 14 bases between. Germline V lookup: CDR1 LNHDA, CDR2 SQIVND (reference sequence).

This clonotype was seen only once. J is TRBJ2-7 and V is TRBV6-5; TRBD2 is a possible D gene (5 bases). The CDR3 has 14 amino acids. V lost 0 bases and J 5 bases, leaving 11 bases between the germline ends. Germline V lookup: CDR1 MNHEY, CDR2 SVGAGI. CDR3 in DNA: TGTGCCAGCAGTTACTCGTTCGTCGGGGACGAGCAGTACTTC. Protein sequence: CASSYSFVGDEQYF.

The sample holds many counts of this clonotype. The chain uses TRBV20-1 and TRBJ1-4, with D possibly being TRBD1 (5 bases). V lost 0 bases and J lost 3, with 17 bases in between. This CDR3 has 17 residues. Germline values: CDR1 DFQATT, CDR2 SNEGSKA (reference sequence). CDR3 region: CSARDRSSGTSNEKLFF. The CDR3 region has the DNA TGCAGTGCTAGAGATCGCTCGAGTGGGACCTCTAATGAAAAACTGTTTTTT.

In regard to this clonotype: Compared with germline, one end of the junction differs, possibly owing to a read error. The rearrangement links TRBV7-9 to TRBJ1-4; D remains ambiguous. This CDR3 has 13 amino acids. Germline CDR1 is SEHNR and CDR2 is FQNEAQ (reference sequence). The CDR3 region is CASRGEDNEKPFF. The DNA for the CDR3 is TGTGCCAGCAGGGGCGAGGATAATGAAAAACCGTTTTTT.

This clonotype was seen just once. J is TRBJ2-5 and V is TRBV2; TRBD1 is a possible D gene (5 bases). Germline values: CDR1 SNHLY, CDR2 FYNNEI. The germline V and J ends were trimmed by 6 bases and 0 bases, with 14 bases remaining between them. The CDR3 has 15 residues. DNA for the CDR3: TGTGCCAGCAGGTGGGGCAGGATCCACCAAGAGACCCAGTACTTC. Amino acids: CASRWGRIHQETQYF. Looking up the rest from reference TRBV2 and TRBJ2-5 gives the full variable domain: EPEVTQTPSHQVTQMGQEVILRCVPISNHLYFYWYRQILGQKVEFLVSFYNNEISEKSEIFDDQFSVERPDGSNFTLKIRSTKLEDSAMYFCASRWGRIHQETQYFGPGTRLLVL.

The table lists this clonotype with a count of one. The V and J genes are TRBV9 and TRBJ1-5; D ambiguous. Germline V gene data show CDR1 as SGDLS and CDR2 as YYNGEE. The length of the CDR3 is 14 residues. Trimming took 4 bases from V and 11 from J, leaving 19 bases between them. The CDR3 nucleotides read TGTGCCAGCAGCCAAGAAGACGGCGGGGAGACCCAGCATTTT. Protein product: CASSQEDGGETQHF.

This chain connects TRBV10-2 to TRBJ1-5; D not resolved. V was cut by 2 bases and J by 6 bases, with 11 bases left in between. Germline lookup yields CDR1 WSHSY and CDR2 SAAADI. This CDR3 region has 14 residues. CDR3 in amino acids: CASSERGLGQPQHF. The DNA for the CDR3 is TGCGCCAGCAGTGAGCGAGGGTTGGGTCAGCCCCAGCATTTT.

V gene TRBV7-9 combines with J gene TRBJ2-5; D remains ambiguous. CDR3 size: 13 residues. The V end lost 5 bases, the J end lost 3 bases, and 10 bases lay between the germline ends. Germline CDR1 SEHNR, CDR2 FQNEAQ (reference sequence). This CDR3 is CASSRITKETQYF. In DNA form, the CDR3 reads TGTGCCAGCAGCCGAATCACAAAAGAGACCCAGTACTTC.

This clonotype was seen ten or more times. This chain uses TRBV28 with TRBJ1-5; D is ambiguous. With 5 bases removed from V and 4 bases from J, the gap between germline ends came to 6 bases. This CDR3 comprises 12 residues. CDR1 and CDR2 (germline): MDHEN, SYDVKM. This CDR3 reads CASSDANQPQHF. CDR3 in DNA: TGTGCCAGCAGTGATGCTAATCAGCCCCAGCATTTT. The complete variable domain, with remaining parts taken from reference TRBV28 and TRBJ1-5, reads DVKVTQSSRYLVKRTGEKVFLECVQDMDHENMFWYRQDPGLGLRLIYFSYDVKMKEKGDIPEGYSVSREKKERFSLILESASTNQTSMYLCASSDANQPQHFGDGTRLSIL.

For this clonotype: A much larger clone is a single base away; this may be a read error. The chain couples TRBV10-3 to TRBJ2-7, with 7 bases matching TRBD1. The CDR3 totals 14 residues. V shed 6 bases and J 4 bases; nucleotides not matched to a gene: 9. The germline gives CDR1 ENHRY, CDR2 SYGVKD. The CDR3 DNA reads as TGTGCCATCAGGGGGACAGAGACGAGGTACGAGCAGTACTTC. It yields the protein CAIRGTETRYEQYF.

The gene calls are TRBV2 and TRBJ1-4; a possible D gene is TRBD1 (5 bases). Deletions cut 3 bases from V and 8 bases from J, with 10 bases between. The CDR3 is 13 amino acids. In germline, CDR1 is SNHLY, CDR2 FYNNEI. Written as DNA, the CDR3 is TGTGCCAGCAGTGAGGGGCGGGAGGAAAAACTGTTTTTT. Its translation: CASSEGREEKLFF. Full variable domain (remainder filled in from reference TRBV2 and TRBJ1-4): EPEVTQTPSHQVTQMGQEVILRCVPISNHLYFYWYRQILGQKVEFLVSFYNNEISEKSEIFDDQFSVERPDGSNFTLKIRSTKLEDSAMYFCASSEGREEKLFFGSGTQLSVL.

This clonotype was counted at least ten times. The chain joins TRBV13 to TRBJ2-5; TRBD1 matches 10 bases. V dropped 5 bases and J dropped 7; count of bases not matched to a gene: 10. Germline assignment: CDR1 PRHDT and CDR2 FYEKMQ (reference sequence). This CDR3 region has 15 residues. The CDR3 is CASSQGTGDVRTQYF. CDR3 sequence (DNA): TGTGCCAGCAGCCAAGGGACAGGGGACGTTCGGACCCAGTACTTC.

In this sample, this clonotype turned up many times. DNA of the CDR3: TGTGCCAGCAGTGCCATAGTGGGTCAGCCCCAGCATTTT. It encodes CASSAIVGQPQHF. V is TRBV6-4 and J is TRBJ1-5; D uncertain. Germline loops: CDR1 MRHNA, CDR2 SNTAGT. V was clipped by 4 bases and J by 6 bases, with 10 bases between them. CDR3 length: 13 residues.

This clonotype was picked up a small number of times. This rearrangement joins TRBV29-1 to TRBJ1-2; possible D gene TRBD1, 6 bases. The germline CDR1 and CDR2 sequences are SQVTM and ANQGSEA. Trimming removed 6 bases at V and 6 bases at J, with 20 bases between. The CDR3 extends over 14 amino acids. CDR3 amino acids: CSVLGGAGLDGYTF. In DNA form, the CDR3 reads TGCAGCGTGCTAGGGGGGGCAGGGCTGGATGGCTACACCTTC.

The chain uses TRBV29-1 and TRBJ2-7; tentatively, D is TRBD1 (6 bases). CDR3 size: 13 residues. Trimming pared 4 bases from V and 3 bases from J, leaving 13 bases between. In germline, CDR1 is SQVTM, CDR2 ANQGSEA. The CDR3: CSVVSRGGYEQYF. The CDR3 coding sequence is TGCAGCGTTGTAAGTAGAGGGGGCTACGAGCAGTACTTC.

The table lists this clonotype with many counts. This rearrangement joins TRBV7-9 to TRBJ2-7, with D uncertain. This CDR3 has 14 amino acids. Germline CDR1 and CDR2: SEHNR and FQNEAQ (reference sequence). Trimming pared 1 base from V and 2 bases from J, leaving 9 bases between. CDR3 amino acids: CASSLGGYAYEQYF. CDR3 nucleotides: TGTGCCAGCAGCTTAGGCGGATACGCCTACGAGCAGTACTTC.

As regards this clonotype: Given a much more abundant clone one base away, this may be a read error. Since no conserved phenylalanine or tryptophan closes the CDR3, a read error is the likely cause. The rearrangement uses TRBV6-6 and TRBJ1-1; tentative D call: TRBD1 (5 bases). V was trimmed by 2 bases and J by 3 bases, leaving 10 bases between them. Germline values: CDR1 MNHNY, CDR2 SVGAGI (reference sequence). This CDR3 has 14 amino acids. The CDR3 DNA reads TGTGCCAGCAGTTACCCCGGGGCAGACACTGAAGCTTTCCTT. It is translated as CASSYPGADTEAFL.

The J gene is TRBJ2-6, the V gene TRBV12-3 or TRBV12-4, with D perhaps TRBD1 (6 bases). V was clipped by 5 bases and J by 4 bases, with 12 bases between them. The CDR3 has 15 amino acids. DNA of the CDR3: TGTGCCAGCAGTCCCACAGGGACCGGGGCCAACGTCCTGACTTTC. It is translated as CASSPTGTGANVLTF.

This clonotype was counted at least ten times. The rearrangement uses TRBV5-1 and TRBJ1-6; the D gene is possibly TRBD1 (5 bases). Trimming cost V 4 bases and J 9 bases, with 17 bases left between them. Germline V CDR1 and CDR2: SGHRS, YFSETQ. This CDR3 is 15 amino acids long. The CDR3 sequence: CASSTSGTQVSPLHF. As DNA, the CDR3 is TGCGCCAGCAGCACGTCCGGGACCCAAGTTTCACCCCTCCACTTT.

Details on this clonotype: At one of its ends the junction is not consistent with the germline gene, which may arise from a read error. J is TRBJ2-1 and V is TRBV7-9, with D tentatively TRBD2 (5 bases). Per germline, CDR1 SEHNR and CDR2 FQNEAQ (reference sequence). This CDR3 contains 14 residues. This chain's CDR3 is CASSRDRSTGEQFF. The CDR3 nucleotides are TGTGCTAGCAGCCGCGATCGAAGTACGGGGGAGCAGTTCTTC.

This clonotype was recorded at least ten times. The rearrangement links TRBV7-8 to TRBJ2-7; 12 positions match TRBD1. Germline-derived CDR1 and CDR2 are SGHVS and FQNEAQ. After removal of 1 base from V and 4 bases from J, the junction contained 5 bases not matched to a gene. The CDR3 is made up of 16 amino acids. Here the CDR3 DNA reads TGTGCCAGCAGCTTAGAGACGGGACAGGGGGCTTACGAGCAGTACTTC. This sequence encodes CASSLETGQGAYEQYF.

This chain connects TRBV7-2 to TRBJ1-5; 8 nucleotides align to TRBD1. Germline loops: CDR1 SGHTA, CDR2 FQGNSA. The CDR3 totals 14 residues. Trimming cost V 5 bases and J 6 bases; bases outside gene matches: 6. Here the CDR3 DNA reads TGTGCCAGCAGCCGACAGGGGATCGGTCAGCCCCAGCATTTT. It is translated as CASSRQGIGQPQHF. The full variable domain, its missing parts supplied by reference TRBV7-2 and TRBJ1-5, is GAGVSQSPSNKVTEKGKDVELRCDPISGHTALYWYRQSLGQGLEFLIYFQGNSAPDKSGLPSDRFSAERTGGSVSTLTIQRTQQEDSAVYLCASSRQGIGQPQHFGDGTRLSIL.

The J gene is TRBJ2-5, the V gene TRBV7-7; D is perhaps TRBD1 (5 bases). This CDR3 contains 13 residues. V gave up 8 bases and J gave up 4 bases, with 14 bases separating them. CDR1 is SSHAT, CDR2 FNYEAQ, per germline (reference sequence). This CDR3 reads CASGRGSAETQYF. The CDR3 DNA follows: TGTGCCAGCGGTAGGGGATCGGCAGAGACCCAGTACTTC.